Listed below are T cell receptor beta chains from one sample, sequenced in a study of T cell responses to AZD1222 COVID-19 vaccine. The assay was immunoSEQ multiplex PCR, and TCRdb's table has in-frame clones only and misses some. This sample has some 150,000 clones, with about 93% found just once. The sequences come from peripheral blood, collected 28 days after the second AZD1222 dose. Every receptor here comes from an adult who received the AZD1222 COVID-19 vaccine. CDR3s leave out the opening cysteine and the closing phenylalanine or tryptophan. Each record gives: D gene, J gene, V gene, CDR3 protein. The D gene is left open where the match is weak.

D gene: TRBD2
J gene: TRBJ2-7
V gene: TRBV7-8
CDR3 protein: ASRLGGGSYEQY

D gene: TRBD1
J gene: TRBJ2-1
V gene: TRBV5-1
CDR3 protein: ASSRGTGGSYNEQF

D gene: TRBD1
J gene: TRBJ2-7
V gene: TRBV6-5
CDR3 protein: ATDDRVLRFYEQY

D gene: -
J gene: TRBJ1-6
V gene: TRBV5-4
CDR3 protein: ASSLYSPSSPLH

D gene: TRBD1
J gene: TRBJ1-6
V gene: TRBV7-9
CDR3 protein: ASSPRTGLNSPLH

D gene: TRBD1
J gene: TRBJ2-7
V gene: TRBV25-1
CDR3 protein: ASSASPGQGIPRWY

D gene: -
J gene: TRBJ2-2
V gene: TRBV5-1
CDR3 protein: ASSLEGSAGGELF

D gene: -
J gene: TRBJ1-1
V gene: TRBV6-2/TRBV6-3
CDR3 protein: ASSPRGSSMNTEAF

D gene: -
J gene: TRBJ1-4
V gene: TRBV30
CDR3 protein: AWSTDATNEKLF

D gene: -
J gene: TRBJ1-3
V gene: TRBV5-1
CDR3 protein: ASSLGTPVFSGNTIY

D gene: -
J gene: TRBJ1-2
V gene: TRBV6-5
CDR3 protein: ASNPTGTNYGYT

D gene: -
J gene: TRBJ2-7
V gene: TRBV4-2
CDR3 protein: ASSPTRDPTYEQY

D gene: -
J gene: TRBJ2-7
V gene: TRBV7-9
CDR3 protein: ASSFVRYEQY

D gene: -
J gene: TRBJ2-7
V gene: TRBV7-8
CDR3 protein: ASSASSREQY

D gene: -
J gene: TRBJ1-2
V gene: TRBV7-9
CDR3 protein: ASSPDSRGYT

D gene: TRBD1
J gene: TRBJ1-2
V gene: TRBV29-1
CDR3 protein: SSTGGVSGYT

D gene: -
J gene: TRBJ2-1
V gene: TRBV5-1
CDR3 protein: ASSISGYNEQF

D gene: -
J gene: TRBJ2-2
V gene: TRBV5-5
CDR3 protein: ASSLLRGAPNTGELF

D gene: -
J gene: TRBJ1-2
V gene: TRBV14
CDR3 protein: ASSQDRVYGYT

D gene: TRBD2
J gene: TRBJ2-3
V gene: TRBV7-9
CDR3 protein: ASSAGTSGMVDTQY

D gene: TRBD1
J gene: TRBJ1-2
V gene: TRBV2
CDR3 protein: ASTQDRGGYT

D gene: TRBD2
J gene: TRBJ2-7
V gene: TRBV7-9
CDR3 protein: ASSAGLLLAYEQY